The sequence of this TCR beta chain was determined in a study of identical twins. General study points: Sequences that were beta out-of-frame showed weaker excess twin sharing. Reduced insertions were recorded for abundant cord blood beta clonotypes, with no such pattern in memory repertoires.

Among all donors, each was a healthy Caucasian. CDR3 size: 17 residues. The V and J ends lost 5 bases and 6 bases, in that order; junction bases with no gene match: 15. CDR1 is MNHNS, CDR2 SASEGT, per germline. This clonotype was seen more than once but under ten times. Its target is unknown. TCRdb re-called the 5' RACE reads through MiXCR, storing one row per CDR3 protein. The table records around 1.7 million distinct CDR3 sequences, about 30% of them present only once. This chain links TRBV6-1 with TRBJ2-1, with TRBD2 matching over 8 bases. This sequence was found in a newborn girl in good health. The sequenced material came from cord blood. Here the CDR3 reads CASSTAAGTRRANEQFF. For the CDR3, the DNA is TGTGCCAGCAGTACCGCCGCCGGGACTAGAAGGGCCAATGAGCAGTTCTTC.